This TCR beta chain was sequenced for a study of T cell repertoires in cytomegalovirus infection (dated by TCRdb to between 2018 and 2021). Some background on the complete study: The peptide stimulations were aimed at well-studied HLA-B-restricted epitopes as well as recently identified HLA-C-restricted CMV epitopes, whose presentation resists viral immunomodulation. Donor HLA type was relevant to the analysis, as public TCR beta signatures indicated carriage of CMV infection together with the matching HLA type.

As for this clonotype: The target of this receptor is not known. The sample holds no much larger clone one base away, and base qualities are not on file.

From its cysteine to its phenylalanine, the CDR3 spans 15 amino acids. The entry retains the CDR3 DNA only, 45 bases that are in frame from base 1. Trimming takes 0 bases off V and 8 bases off J; junction bases not matched to a gene: 9. Looking up the germline V gene (reference sequence) yields CDR1 DFQATT and CDR2 SNEGSKA. The listed sequencing device is Illumina HiSeq 1500. Starting from the raw public reads, TCRdb applied fastp trimming at Q25, assembled clones with MiXCR and retained in-frame beta chains. Each CDR3 protein gets just one entry, which takes the most common genes and DNA from the rows behind it. For this sample the table gives 84,000 or so distinct CDR3 sequences, of which approximately 46% were detected only once. The ten biggest clones cover 85% to 95% of the sample. The investigation overall reported the following: The ex vivo response was dominated by HLA-C-restricted CMV-specific TCR beta clonotypes, which also provided the single most frequent clonotype in two of eight donors. Carriers of CMV infection plus the relevant HLA type were discriminated by the cumulative frequency of public TCR beta family members in the study cohort and in an independent roughly 380-donor cohort.

The label giving this sample's treatment or condition can be read as: in vitro stimulation with specific CMV peptide epitopes to enrich CMV-specific T cells. Rearrangement joined TRBV20-1 to TRBJ2-1, and TRBD2 aligns with 8 junction nucleotides. The sample consisted of CD8+ T cells from cultured PBMCs, taken from culture after CMV antigen stimulation. This sequence originates from a human donor in good health (CMV status not recorded). Some clones in this sample may be carry-over from other donors' samples. The CDR3 in this case is CSARDRPGGPHEQFF. Read as DNA, the sequence is TGCAGTGCTAGAGATCGACCGGGGGGGCCTCATGAGCAGTTCTTC.